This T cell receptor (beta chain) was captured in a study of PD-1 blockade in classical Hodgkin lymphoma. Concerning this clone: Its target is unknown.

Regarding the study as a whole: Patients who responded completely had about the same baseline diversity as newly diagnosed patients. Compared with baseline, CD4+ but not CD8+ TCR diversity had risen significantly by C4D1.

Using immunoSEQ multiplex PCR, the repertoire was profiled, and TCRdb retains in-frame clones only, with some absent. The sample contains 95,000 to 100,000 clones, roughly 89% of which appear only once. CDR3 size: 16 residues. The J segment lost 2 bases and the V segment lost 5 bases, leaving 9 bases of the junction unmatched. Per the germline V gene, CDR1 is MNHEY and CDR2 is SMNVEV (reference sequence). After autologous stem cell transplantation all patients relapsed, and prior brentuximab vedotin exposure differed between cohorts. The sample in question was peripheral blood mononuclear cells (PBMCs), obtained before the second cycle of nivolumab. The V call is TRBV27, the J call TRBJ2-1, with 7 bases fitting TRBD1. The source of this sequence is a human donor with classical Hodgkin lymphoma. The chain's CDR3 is CASSRTWTGTYNEQFF. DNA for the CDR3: TGTGCCAGCAGTCGAACTTGGACAGGTACCTACAATGAGCAGTTCTTC.